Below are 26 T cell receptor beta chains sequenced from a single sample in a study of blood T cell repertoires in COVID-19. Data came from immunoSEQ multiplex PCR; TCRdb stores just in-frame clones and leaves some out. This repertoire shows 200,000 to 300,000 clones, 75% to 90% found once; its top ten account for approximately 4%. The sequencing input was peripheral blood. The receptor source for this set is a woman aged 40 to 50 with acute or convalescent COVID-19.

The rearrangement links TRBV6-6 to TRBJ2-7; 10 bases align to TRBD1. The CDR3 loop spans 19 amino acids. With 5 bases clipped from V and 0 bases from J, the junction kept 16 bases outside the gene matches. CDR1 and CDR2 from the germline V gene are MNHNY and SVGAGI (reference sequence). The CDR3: CASSPMGQGNGVLSYEQYV. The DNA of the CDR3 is TGTGCCAGCAGTCCTATGGGACAGGGGAATGGGGTCCTCTCCTACGAGCAGTACGTC.

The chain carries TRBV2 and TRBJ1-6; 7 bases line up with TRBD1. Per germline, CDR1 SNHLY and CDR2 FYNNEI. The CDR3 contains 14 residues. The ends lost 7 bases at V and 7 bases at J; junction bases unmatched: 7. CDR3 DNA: TGTGCCAGCACCCGAGCAGGGGGAAATTCACCCCTCCACTTT. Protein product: CASTRAGGNSPLHF.

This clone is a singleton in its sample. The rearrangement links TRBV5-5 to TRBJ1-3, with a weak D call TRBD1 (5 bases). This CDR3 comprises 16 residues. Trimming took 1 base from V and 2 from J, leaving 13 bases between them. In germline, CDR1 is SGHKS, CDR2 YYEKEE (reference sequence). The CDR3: CASSLLDRSTGNTIYF. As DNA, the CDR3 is TGTGCCAGCAGCTTGTTAGACAGATCCACTGGAAACACCATATATTTT.

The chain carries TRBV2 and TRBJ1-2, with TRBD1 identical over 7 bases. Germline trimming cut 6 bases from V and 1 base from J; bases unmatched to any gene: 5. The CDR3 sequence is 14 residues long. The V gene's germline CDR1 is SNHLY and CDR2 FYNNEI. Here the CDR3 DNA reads TGTGCCAGCAGGCGGACAGGTCTTAACTATGGCTACACCTTC. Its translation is CASRRTGLNYGYTF.

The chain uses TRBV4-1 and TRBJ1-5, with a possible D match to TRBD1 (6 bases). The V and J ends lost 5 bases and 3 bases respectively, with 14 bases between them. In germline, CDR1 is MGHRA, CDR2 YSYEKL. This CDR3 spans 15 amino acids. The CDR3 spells CASSKGRDINQPQHF. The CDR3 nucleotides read TGCGCCAGCAGCAAGGGTCGGGACATCAATCAGCCCCAGCATTTT.

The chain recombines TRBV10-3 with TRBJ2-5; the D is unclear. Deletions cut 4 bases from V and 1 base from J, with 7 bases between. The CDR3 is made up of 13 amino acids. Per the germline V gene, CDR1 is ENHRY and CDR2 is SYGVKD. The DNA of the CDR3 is TGTGCCATCAGTGGGTCGAGCCAAGAGACCCAGTACTTC. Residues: CAISGSSQETQYF.

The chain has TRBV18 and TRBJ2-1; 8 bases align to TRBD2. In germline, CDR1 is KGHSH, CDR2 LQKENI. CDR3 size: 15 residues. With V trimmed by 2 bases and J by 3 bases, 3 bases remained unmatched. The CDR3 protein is CASSPGGGFYNEQFF. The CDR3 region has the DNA TGTGCCAGCTCACCAGGCGGGGGGTTCTACAATGAGCAGTTCTTC.

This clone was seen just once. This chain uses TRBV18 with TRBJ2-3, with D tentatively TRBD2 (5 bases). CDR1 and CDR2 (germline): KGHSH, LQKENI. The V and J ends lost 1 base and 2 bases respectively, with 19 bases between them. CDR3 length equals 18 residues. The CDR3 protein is CASSPLPGLERVTDTQYF. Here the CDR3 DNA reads TGTGCCAGCTCACCACTTCCGGGCCTAGAGAGGGTCACAGATACGCAGTATTTT.

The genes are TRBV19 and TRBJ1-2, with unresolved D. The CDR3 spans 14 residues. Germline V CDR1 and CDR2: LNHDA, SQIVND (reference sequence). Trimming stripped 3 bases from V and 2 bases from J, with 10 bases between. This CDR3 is CASSMERANYGYTF. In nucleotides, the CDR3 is TGTGCCAGTAGTATGGAGCGGGCCAACTATGGCTACACCTTC.

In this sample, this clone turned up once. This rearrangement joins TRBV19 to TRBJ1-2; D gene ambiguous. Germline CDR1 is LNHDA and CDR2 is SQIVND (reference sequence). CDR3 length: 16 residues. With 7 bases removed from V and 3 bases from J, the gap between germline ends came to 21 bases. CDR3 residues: CASISHGGGSDYGYTF. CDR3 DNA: TGTGCCAGTATCTCCCATGGTGGAGGGTCTGACTATGGCTACACCTTC.

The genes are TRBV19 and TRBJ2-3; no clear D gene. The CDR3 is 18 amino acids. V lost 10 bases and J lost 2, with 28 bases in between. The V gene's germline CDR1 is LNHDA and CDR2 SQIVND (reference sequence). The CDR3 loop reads CATLLPPPVLANTDTQYF. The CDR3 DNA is TGTGCCACCCTACTACCCCCCCCGGTGCTGGCGAACACAGATACGCAGTATTTT.

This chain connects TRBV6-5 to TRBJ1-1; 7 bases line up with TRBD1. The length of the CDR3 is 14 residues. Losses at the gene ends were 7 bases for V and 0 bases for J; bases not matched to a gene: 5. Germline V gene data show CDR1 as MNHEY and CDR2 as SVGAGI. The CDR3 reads CASTQQGLNTEAFF. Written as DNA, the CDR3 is TGTGCCAGCACCCAACAGGGGTTGAACACTGAAGCTTTCTTT.

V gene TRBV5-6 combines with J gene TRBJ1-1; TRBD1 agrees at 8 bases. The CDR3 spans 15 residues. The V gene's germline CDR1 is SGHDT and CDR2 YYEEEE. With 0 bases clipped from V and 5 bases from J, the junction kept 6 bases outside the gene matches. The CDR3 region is CASSLGQGIATEAFF. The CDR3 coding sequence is TGTGCCAGCAGCTTGGGACAGGGGATCGCGACTGAAGCTTTCTTT. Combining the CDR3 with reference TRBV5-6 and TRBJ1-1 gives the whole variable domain DAGVTQSPTHLIKTRGQQVTLRCSPKSGHDTVSWYQQALGQGPQFIFQYYEEEERQRGNFPDRFSGHQFPNYSSELNVNALLLGDSALYLCASSLGQGIATEAFFGQGTRLTVV.

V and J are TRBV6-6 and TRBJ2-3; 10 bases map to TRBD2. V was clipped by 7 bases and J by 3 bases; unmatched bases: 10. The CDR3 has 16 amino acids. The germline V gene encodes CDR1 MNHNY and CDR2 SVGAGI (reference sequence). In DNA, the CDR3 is TGTGCCAGCACCTATCCTACTAGCGGGGAGACAGATACGCAGTATTTT. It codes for CASTYPTSGETDTQYF.

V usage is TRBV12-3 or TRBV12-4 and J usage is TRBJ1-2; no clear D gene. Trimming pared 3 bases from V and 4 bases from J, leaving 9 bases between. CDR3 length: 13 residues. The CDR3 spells CASSFEVRYGYTF. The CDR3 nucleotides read TGTGCCAGCAGTTTCGAGGTACGCTATGGCTACACCTTC.

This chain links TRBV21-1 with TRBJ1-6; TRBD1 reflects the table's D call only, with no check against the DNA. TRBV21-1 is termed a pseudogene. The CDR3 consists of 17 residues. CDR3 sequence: CASSIQGVGQGDSPLHF. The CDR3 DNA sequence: TGTGCCAGCAGCATCCAAGGGGTTGGGCAGGGGGATTCACCCCTCCACTTT.

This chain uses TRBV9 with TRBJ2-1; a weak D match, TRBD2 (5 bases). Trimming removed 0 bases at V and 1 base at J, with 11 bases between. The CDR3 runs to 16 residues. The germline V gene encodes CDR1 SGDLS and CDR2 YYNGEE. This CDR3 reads CASSVALSGSYNEQFF. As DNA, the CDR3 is TGTGCCAGCAGCGTAGCTCTCAGCGGTTCCTACAATGAGCAGTTCTTC.

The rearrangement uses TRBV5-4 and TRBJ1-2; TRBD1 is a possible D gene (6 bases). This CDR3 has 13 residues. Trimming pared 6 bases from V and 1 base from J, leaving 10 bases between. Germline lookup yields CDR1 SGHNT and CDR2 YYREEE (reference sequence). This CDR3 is CASTLQGNYGYTF. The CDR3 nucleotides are TGTGCCAGCACCCTACAGGGTAACTATGGCTACACCTTC.

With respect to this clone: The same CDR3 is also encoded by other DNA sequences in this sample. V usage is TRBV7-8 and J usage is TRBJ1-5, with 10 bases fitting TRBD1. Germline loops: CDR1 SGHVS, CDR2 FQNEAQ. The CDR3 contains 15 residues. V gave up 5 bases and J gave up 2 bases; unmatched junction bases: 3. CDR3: CASSPGTGGNQPQHF. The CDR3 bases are TGTGCCAGCAGCCCCGGGACAGGGGGCAATCAGCCCCAGCATTTT.

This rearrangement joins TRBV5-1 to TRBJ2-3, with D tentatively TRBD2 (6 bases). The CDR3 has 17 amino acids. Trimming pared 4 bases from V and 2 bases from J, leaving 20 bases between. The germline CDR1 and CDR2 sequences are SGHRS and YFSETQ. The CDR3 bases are TGCGCCAGCAGCCCACCTTCGGCAGGGAGGTTCACAGATACGCAGTATTTT. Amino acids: CASSPPSAGRFTDTQYF.

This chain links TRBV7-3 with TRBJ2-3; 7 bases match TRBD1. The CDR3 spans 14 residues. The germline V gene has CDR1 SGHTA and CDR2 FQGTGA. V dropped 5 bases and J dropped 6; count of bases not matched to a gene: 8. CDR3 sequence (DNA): TGTGCCAGCAGCACCCGACAGGGACCGGATACGCAGTATTTT. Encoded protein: CASSTRQGPDTQYF.

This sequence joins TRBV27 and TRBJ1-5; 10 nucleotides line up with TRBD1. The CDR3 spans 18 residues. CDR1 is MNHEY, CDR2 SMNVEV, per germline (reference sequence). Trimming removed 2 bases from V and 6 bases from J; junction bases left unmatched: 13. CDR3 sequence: CASSLKGTGVIGGQPQHF. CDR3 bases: TGTGCCAGCAGTTTAAAGGGGACAGGGGTGATAGGTGGTCAGCCCCAGCATTTT.

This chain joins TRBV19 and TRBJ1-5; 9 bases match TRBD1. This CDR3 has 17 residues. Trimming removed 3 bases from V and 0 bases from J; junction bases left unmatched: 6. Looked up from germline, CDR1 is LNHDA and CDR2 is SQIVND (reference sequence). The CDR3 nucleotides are TGTGCCAGTAGTATGTTCTGGGGACAGGGTAGCAATCAGCCCCAGCATTTT. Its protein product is CASSMFWGQGSNQPQHF.

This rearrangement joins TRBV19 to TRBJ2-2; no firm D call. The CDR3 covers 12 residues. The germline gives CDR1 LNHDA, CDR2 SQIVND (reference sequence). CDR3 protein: CVVRSANGELFF. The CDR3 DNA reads TGTGTTGTGCGGTCGGCAAACGGGGAGCTGTTTTTT.

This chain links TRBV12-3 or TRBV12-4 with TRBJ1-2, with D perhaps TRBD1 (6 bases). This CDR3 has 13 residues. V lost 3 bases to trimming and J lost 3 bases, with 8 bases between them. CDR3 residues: CASSLGADYGYTF. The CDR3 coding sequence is TGTGCCAGCAGTTTGGGGGCGGACTATGGCTACACCTTC.

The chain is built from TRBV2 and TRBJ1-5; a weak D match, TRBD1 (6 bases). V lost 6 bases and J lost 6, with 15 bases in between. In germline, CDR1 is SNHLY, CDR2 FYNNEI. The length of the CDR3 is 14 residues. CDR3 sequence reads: CASSATGTGQPQHF. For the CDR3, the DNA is TGTGCCAGCAGCGCCACAGGGACGGGTCAGCCCCAGCATTTT.